This TCR beta chain was identified in a study of T cell repertoires in cytomegalovirus infection. The study's findings and limits: Public TCR beta family frequency separated CMV-and-HLA carriers, including in an independent cohort.

Via MiXCR, TCRdb re-called the reads, giving one row per CDR3 protein. The table shows over 200,000 distinct CDR3 sequences, with around 13% occurring only once. A few counts support this clonotype. Its antigen remains unknown. Germline V gene sequence: CDR1 SGHTA, CDR2 FQGTGA. The CDR3 consists of 15 residues. V shed 5 bases, J shed 7 bases, and the junction held 9 bases outside the gene matches. The specimen was PBMCs. The V and J genes are TRBV7-3 and TRBJ2-1, with 9 bases matching TRBD2. The receptor was derived from a human donor in good health (CMV status not recorded). Some clones in this sample may be carry-over from other donors' samples. The CDR3 coding sequence is TGTGCCAGCAGCCCGGTAGTAGCGGGAGTGAATGAGCAGTTCTTC. It encodes CASSPVVAGVNEQFF.